This T cell receptor (beta chain) was retrieved from a study of PD-1 blockade in classical Hodgkin lymphoma. Overall study findings and caveats: Newly diagnosed patients had diversity similar to the baseline diversity of complete responders.

Concerning this clone: The antigen remains unidentified.

V lost 6 bases and J 4 bases, leaving 13 bases between the germline ends. Germline CDR1 SNHLY, CDR2 FYNNEI. The CDR3 contains 14 residues. All patients experienced relapse after autologous stem cell transplantation, and brentuximab vedotin exposure was variable. Complete response, partial response or progressive disease constituted the best response categories observed. Profiled with immunoSEQ multiplex PCR; TCRdb holds only in-frame clones, not every one. Among around 60,000 clones listed, around 89% were seen once. The receptor's source is a human donor with classical Hodgkin lymphoma. The chain employs TRBV2 and TRBJ2-1; the D gene is possibly TRBD2 (5 bases). Material: peripheral blood mononuclear cells (PBMCs), obtained before the second cycle of nivolumab. The CDR3 DNA reads as TGTGCCAGCAGGGAGCGGATCTTATACAATGAGCAGTTCTTC. Translating it yields CASRERILYNEQFF. The whole variable domain, filled in from reference TRBV2 and TRBJ2-1, reads EPEVTQTPSHQVTQMGQEVILRCVPISNHLYFYWYRQILGQKVEFLVSFYNNEISEKSEIFDDQFSVERPDGSNFTLKIRSTKLEDSAMYFCASRERILYNEQFFGPGTRLTVL.